The next 15 T cell receptor beta chains were all read from a single sample in a study of cytomegalovirus exposure and HLA in healthy donors. The PCR had 60 Vbeta and 13 Jbeta primers. Data came from immunoSEQ multiplex PCR; TCRdb stores just in-frame clones and leaves some out. The sample consists of approximately 200,000 clones, 65% to 85% of them appearing once. Sequenced sample: PBMCs. The receptors shown here come from a boy between 2 and 10 years old in good health and CMV-seronegative.

V and J are TRBV5-5 and TRBJ2-5; maybe TRBD1 (7 bases). Trimming removed 4 bases from V and 4 bases from J, with 23 bases in between. Germline V CDR1 and CDR2: SGHKS, YYEKEE (reference sequence). This CDR3 spans 17 amino acids. Here the CDR3 reads CASSQEGSGGGGETQYF. CDR3 coding DNA: TGTGCCAGCAGCCAAGAGGGGAGCGGAGGGGGCGGAGAGACCCAGTACTTC.

The chain joins TRBV27 to TRBJ1-1, with D tentatively TRBD1 (6 bases). Trimming left V 5 bases short and J 2 bases short, with 9 bases between. The CDR3 is made up of 13 amino acids. Germline assignment: CDR1 MNHEY and CDR2 SMNVEV (reference sequence). CDR3 amino acids: CASSPGTNTEAFF. CDR3 DNA sequence: TGTGCCAGCAGTCCTGGGACAAACACTGAAGCTTTCTTT.

CDR3 sequence (DNA): TGTGCCAGCAGCCCCCTAGCCGGGTCGGACTATGGCTACACCTTC. Its translation: CASSPLAGSDYGYTF. This chain connects TRBV5-6 to TRBJ1-2; D unresolved. Trimming pared 4 bases from V and 3 bases from J, leaving 16 bases between. The germline V gene has CDR1 SGHDT and CDR2 YYEEEE. The CDR3 is 15 residues long.

This clone came up once. The chain couples TRBV13 to TRBJ2-7, with 8 bases identical to TRBD2. V lost 5 bases to trimming and J lost 0 bases; unmatched junction nucleotides: 9. The germline CDR1 and CDR2 sequences are PRHDT and FYEKMQ (reference sequence). The CDR3 sequence is 16 residues long. CDR3 DNA sequence: TGTGCCAGCAGCATAAGAGCGGGGGTAAGCTCCTACGAGCAGTACTTC. Translation: CASSIRAGVSSYEQYF.

V gene TRBV5-6 combines with J gene TRBJ1-1; 7 bases fit TRBD1. The length of the CDR3 is 16 residues. The ends lost 1 base at V and 5 bases at J; junction bases unmatched: 11. Germline CDR1 SGHDT, CDR2 YYEEEE. The CDR3 spells CASSLSPGTALTEAFF. In DNA, the CDR3 is TGTGCCAGCAGCTTGTCCCCCGGGACAGCACTAACTGAAGCTTTCTTT.

This chain links TRBV2 with TRBJ2-3, with 9 bases fitting TRBD1. Per the germline V gene, CDR1 is SNHLY and CDR2 is FYNNEI. With V trimmed by 6 bases and J by 5 bases, 6 bases remained unmatched. This CDR3 has 14 amino acids. CDR3: CASSRRTGEDTQYF. The CDR3 DNA is TGTGCCAGCAGCAGAAGGACAGGGGAAGATACGCAGTATTTT.

The chain joins TRBV7-2 to TRBJ1-1; D gene ambiguous. Germline assignment: CDR1 SGHTA and CDR2 FQGNSA. Trimming cost V 1 base and J 6 bases, with 12 bases left between them. The CDR3 covers 14 residues. CDR3 sequence: CASSLVTRTSEAFF. CDR3 in DNA: TGTGCCAGCAGCTTAGTCACCAGGACTTCTGAAGCTTTCTTT. The full variable domain, completed using reference TRBV7-2 and TRBJ1-1, is GAGVSQSPSNKVTEKGKDVELRCDPISGHTALYWYRQSLGQGLEFLIYFQGNSAPDKSGLPSDRFSAERTGGSVSTLTIQRTQQEDSAVYLCASSLVTRTSEAFFGQGTRLTVV.

This chain joins TRBV7-2 and TRBJ1-1; D remains unclear. Germline V gene sequence: CDR1 SGHTA, CDR2 FQGNSA. The CDR3 is 12 residues long. Trimming stripped 5 bases from V and 8 bases from J, with 12 bases between. The CDR3 sequence is CASSVPRGEAFF. DNA of the CDR3: TGTGCCAGCAGCGTACCGCGGGGAGAAGCTTTCTTT.

The chain links TRBV7-2 to TRBJ1-3; TRBD1 matches 11 bases. Germline values: CDR1 SGHTA, CDR2 FQGNSA. The V and J ends lost 5 bases and 3 bases, in that order; junction bases with no gene match: 3. This CDR3 contains 15 residues. The CDR3 spells CASSRGTGGGNTIYF. In nucleotides, the CDR3 is TGTGCCAGCAGCCGTGGGACAGGGGGTGGAAACACCATATATTTT.

Here the CDR3 DNA reads TGTGCCAGCAGACTAGCGGGGGGCCATCGGTTCTTC. Translation: CASRLAGGHRFF. The V and J genes are TRBV2 and TRBJ2-1, with 12 bases that match TRBD2. Per the germline V gene, CDR1 is SNHLY and CDR2 is FYNNEI. The CDR3 is made up of 12 amino acids. With V trimmed by 6 bases and J by 15 bases, 6 bases remained unmatched.

The rearrangement joins TRBV5-6 to TRBJ2-3; D gene ambiguous. The V gene lost 0 bases and the J gene lost 0 bases, with 8 bases spanning the gap. The CDR3 covers 15 residues. The germline gives CDR1 SGHDT, CDR2 YYEEEE. CDR3 coding DNA: TGTGCCAGCAGCTTGGTTTATACTAGCACAGATACGCAGTATTTT. This encodes CASSLVYTSTDTQYF.

As regards this clone: A junction boundary mismatches the germline segment, possibly from a read error. The J gene is TRBJ2-2, the V gene TRBV10-3; D possibly corresponds to TRBD1 (6 bases). Germline V gene sequence: CDR1 ENHRY, CDR2 SYGVKD. CDR3 length: 14 amino acids. The DNA of the CDR3 is TGTGCCATCGGTGAGACAGGGAACACCGGGGAGCTGTTTTTT. Translating gives CAIGETGNTGELFF.

This clone was observed once. The V and J genes are TRBV20-1 and TRBJ1-2; D is unclear. Looked up from germline, CDR1 is DFQATT and CDR2 is SNEGSKA (reference sequence). The CDR3 is 11 residues long. The V end lost 6 bases, the J end lost 8 bases, and 13 bases lay between the germline ends. The CDR3 coding sequence is TGCAGTGCGTTCCACGGGTTCGGCTACACCTTC. It translates to CSAFHGFGYTF.

The chain links TRBV2 to TRBJ2-1, with 16 bases aligning to TRBD2. Germline V gene lookup returns CDR1 SNHLY and CDR2 FYNNEI. The V and J ends lost 6 bases and 8 bases, in that order; junction bases with no gene match: 4. The CDR3 sequence is 15 residues long. This CDR3 reads CASRPGLAGGYEQFF. DNA for the CDR3: TGTGCCAGCAGACCGGGACTAGCGGGGGGGTATGAGCAGTTCTTC.

V gene TRBV11-2 combines with J gene TRBJ2-5; 9 bases map to TRBD2. V lost 5 bases, J lost 2 bases, and 9 bases stayed unmatched. The CDR3 length is 16 residues. Germline loops: CDR1 SGHAT, CDR2 FQNNGV. The CDR3 DNA is TGTGCCAGCAGCCAACATGGACTAGCGACGCAAGAGACCCAGTACTTC. Translation: CASSQHGLATQETQYF. Full variable domain (rest looked up from reference TRBV11-2 and TRBJ2-5): EAGVAQSPRYKIIEKRQSVAFWCNPISGHATLYWYQQILGQGPKLLIQFQNNGVVDDSQLPKDRFSAERLKGVDSTLKIQPAKLEDSAVYLCASSQHGLATQETQYFGPGTRLLVL.